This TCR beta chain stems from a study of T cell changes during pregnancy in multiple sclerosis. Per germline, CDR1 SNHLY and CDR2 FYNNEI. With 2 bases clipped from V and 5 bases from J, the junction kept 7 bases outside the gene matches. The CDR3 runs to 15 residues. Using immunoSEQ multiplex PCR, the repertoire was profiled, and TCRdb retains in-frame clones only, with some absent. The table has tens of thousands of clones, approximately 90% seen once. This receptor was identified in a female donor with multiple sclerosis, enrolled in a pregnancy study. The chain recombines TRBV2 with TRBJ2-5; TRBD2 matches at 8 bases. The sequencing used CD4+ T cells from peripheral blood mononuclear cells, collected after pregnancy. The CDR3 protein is CASSEPREGAETQYF. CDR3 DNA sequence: TGTGCCAGCAGTGAACCCCGGGAGGGAGCGGAGACCCAGTACTTC.